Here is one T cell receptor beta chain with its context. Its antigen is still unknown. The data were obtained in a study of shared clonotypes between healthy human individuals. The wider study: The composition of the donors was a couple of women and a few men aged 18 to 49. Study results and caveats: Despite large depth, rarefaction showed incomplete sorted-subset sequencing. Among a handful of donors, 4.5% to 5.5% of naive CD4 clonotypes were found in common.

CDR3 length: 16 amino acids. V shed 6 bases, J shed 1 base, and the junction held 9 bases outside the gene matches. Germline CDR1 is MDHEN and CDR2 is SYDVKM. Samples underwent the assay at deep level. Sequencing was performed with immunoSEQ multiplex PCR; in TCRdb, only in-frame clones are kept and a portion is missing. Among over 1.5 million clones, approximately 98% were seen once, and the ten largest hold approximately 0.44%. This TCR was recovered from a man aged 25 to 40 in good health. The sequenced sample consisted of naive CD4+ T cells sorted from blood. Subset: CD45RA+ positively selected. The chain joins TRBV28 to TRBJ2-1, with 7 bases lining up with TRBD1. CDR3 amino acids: CASSTQGIKSYNEQFF. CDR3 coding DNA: TGTGCCAGCAGCACACAGGGGATTAAGTCCTACAATGAGCAGTTCTTC.